This passage covers 4 T cell receptor beta chains from one sample sequenced in a study of neurological immune-mediated disorders. TCRdb processed the 5' RACE reads anew with MiXCR; each CDR3 protein has one entry. The sample consists of around 25,000 distinct CDR3 sequences, over 20% of them appearing once. The specimen was PBMCs. Every receptor here comes from a woman aged 60-75 years in good health.

This clonotype was observed at least ten times. The chain combines TRBV7-2 with TRBJ2-7; 8 nucleotides line up with TRBD1. V trimming: 4 bases; J trimming: 1 base; junction bases outside the gene matches: 9. Looked up from germline, CDR1 is SGHTA and CDR2 is FQGNSA. The CDR3 contains 16 residues. The CDR3 loop is CASSSLGQGASYEQYF. The CDR3 DNA reads TGTGCCAGCAGCTCATTGGGGCAGGGGGCGTCCTACGAGCAGTACTTC.

A remark on this clonotype: Given the absence of the conserved phenylalanine or tryptophan at the CDR3 end, a read error is likely. The chain links TRBV5-1 to TRBJ2-7; D perhaps matches TRBD1 (6 bases). Germline loops: CDR1 SGHRS, CDR2 YFSETQ. Trimming removed 0 bases from V and 7 bases from J, with 11 bases in between. This CDR3 comprises 13 residues. CDR3 loop: CASSLGYRVEQYS. In nucleotides, the CDR3 is TGCGCCAGCAGCTTGGGATACAGGGTTGAGCAGTACTCA.

Only a few counts were recorded for this clonotype. The chain links TRBV19 to TRBJ1-6; no firm D call. This CDR3 is 17 amino acids long. CDR1 is LNHDA and CDR2 is SQIVND in the germline V gene (reference sequence). Trimming pared 4 bases from V and 4 bases from J, leaving 17 bases between. This chain's CDR3 is CASSTPPARRYNSPLHF. The DNA for the CDR3 is TGTGCCAGTAGTACCCCACCGGCAAGGAGATATAATTCACCCCTCCACTTT.

The sample holds many counts of this clonotype. V usage is TRBV7-2 and J usage is TRBJ1-1, with no clear D. The V gene lost 2 bases and the J gene lost 5 bases, with 6 bases spanning the gap. CDR1 and CDR2 (germline): SGHTA, FQGNSA. The CDR3 has 12 residues. In DNA form, the CDR3 reads TGTGCCAGCAGCTTAATTCAGACTGAAGCTTTCTTT. It codes for CASSLIQTEAFF.